These T cell receptor beta chains were read from a single sample in a study of blood T cell repertoires in COVID-19. The repertoire was sequenced with immunoSEQ multiplex PCR; TCRdb's copy has only in-frame clones and lacks some. The table lists about 330,000 clones, over 75% of them singletons. Sequencing used peripheral blood. The receptors derive from a woman aged 50 to 65 with active or convalescent COVID-19. The CDR3 runs from the conserved cysteine through the conserved F or W. D genes are given only for firm matches. Not all rows give a size; the values are once, few, many and, for expanded clones, a class.

V: TRBV6-5; J: TRBJ1-1; size: NA; D: NA; CDR3: CASTTNGEAAEAFF; DNA: TGTGCCAGCACAACTAACGGGGAAGCCGCTGAAGCTTTCTTT
V: TRBV11-2; J: TRBJ2-7; size: NA; D: TRBD2; CDR3: CASSLVLAGGKRGEQYF; DNA: TGTGCCAGCAGCTTAGTCCTAGCGGGAGGAAAGAGGGGGGAGCAGTACTTC
V: TRBV2; J: TRBJ2-5; size: NA; D: NA; CDR3: CASGGGPWETQYF; DNA: TGTGCCAGCGGGGGGGGCCCGTGGGAGACCCAGTACTTC
V: TRBV7-9; J: TRBJ1-2; size: NA; D: NA; CDR3: CASSSSNRVSGYTF; DNA: TGTGCCAGCAGCTCAAGCAACAGGGTTTCTGGCTACACCTTC
V: TRBV6-5; J: TRBJ1-2; size: NA; D: TRBD1; CDR3: CASNGQGASGYTF; DNA: TGTGCCAGCAATGGACAGGGGGCATCTGGCTACACCTTC
V: TRBV5-4; J: TRBJ2-1; size: NA; D: TRBD2; CDR3: CASRASGGIDEQFF; DNA: TGTGCCAGCAGGGCTAGCGGGGGGATCGATGAGCAGTTCTTC
V: TRBV25-1; J: TRBJ2-3; size: NA; D: NA; CDR3: CASRHWDTQYF; DNA: TGTGCCAGCAGACATTGGGATACGCAGTATTTT
V: TRBV4-1; J: TRBJ2-1; size: NA; D: TRBD1; CDR3: CASSRTRDSRNEQFF; DNA: TGCGCCAGCAGCCGTACCCGGGACAGTCGCAATGAGCAGTTCTTC
V: TRBV24-1; J: TRBJ2-1; size: once; D: NA; CDR3: CATSDLKVGQGYNEQFF; DNA: TGTGCCACCAGTGATTTGAAGGTGGGGCAGGGGTACAATGAGCAGTTCTTC
V: TRBV5-6; J: TRBJ1-3; size: NA; D: NA; CDR3: CASSLDRFSGNTIYF; DNA: TGTGCCAGCAGCCTAGACAGGTTCTCTGGAAACACCATATATTTT
V: TRBV7-8; J: TRBJ1-1; size: NA; D: TRBD1; CDR3: CASSLMGQVEAFF; DNA: TGTGCCAGCAGCTTAATGGGACAGGTCGAAGCTTTCTTT
V: TRBV7-9; J: TRBJ2-1; size: NA; D: NA; CDR3: CASSSSGHGSNEQFF; DNA: TGTGCCAGCAGCTCATCCGGACACGGCAGCAATGAGCAGTTCTTC
V: TRBV5-6; J: TRBJ1-3; size: once; D: NA; CDR3: CASSLLGESGNTIYF; DNA: TGTGCCAGCAGCTTGTTAGGGGAATCTGGAAACACCATATATTTT
V: TRBV19; J: TRBJ2-3; size: NA; D: TRBD1; CDR3: CASHHRGQGTDTQYF; DNA: TGTGCCAGTCACCACAGGGGACAGGGCACAGATACGCAGTATTTT
V: TRBV7-7; J: TRBJ2-5; size: NA; D: TRBD1; CDR3: CASSLGLLQGAETQYF; DNA: TGTGCTAGCAGCTTAGGTCTCTTACAGGGGGCGGAGACCCAGTACTTC
V: TRBV27; J: TRBJ2-6; size: NA; D: NA; CDR3: CASSLSGRTGANVLTF; DNA: TGTGCCAGCAGTTTATCGGGCAGAACTGGGGCCAACGTCCTGACTTTC
V: TRBV5-1; J: TRBJ2-1; size: NA; D: TRBD2; CDR3: CASSSGTSGIYNEQFF; DNA: TGCGCCAGCAGCTCAGGGACTAGCGGGATCTACAATGAGCAGTTCTTC
V: TRBV6-5; J: TRBJ2-7; size: NA; D: TRBD1; CDR3: CASSFLRQGWGYEQYF; DNA: TGTGCCAGCAGTTTCCTCCGACAGGGCTGGGGCTACGAGCAGTACTTC
V: TRBV5-6; J: TRBJ2-3; size: NA; D: TRBD2; CDR3: CASSPIPGLADSSTDTQYF; DNA: TGTGCCAGCAGTCCGATACCGGGACTAGCGGACTCTAGCACAGATACGCAGTATTTT
V: TRBV7-2; J: TRBJ1-2; size: NA; D: NA; CDR3: CASSLDRTRYTF; DNA: TGTGCCAGCAGCTTAGACAGGACACGCTACACCTTC
V: TRBV28; J: TRBJ2-7; size: NA; D: TRBD1; CDR3: CASSLSFGQGNEQYF; DNA: TGTGCCAGCAGTTTAAGCTTCGGACAGGGGAACGAGCAGTACTTC
V: TRBV7-6; J: TRBJ2-2; size: NA; D: NA; CDR3: CASSPLRGADTGELFF; DNA: TGTGCCAGCAGCCCACTTCGGGGGGCGGACACCGGGGAGCTGTTTTTT
V: TRBV7-9; J: TRBJ1-3; size: once; D: NA; CDR3: CASSVRQLTSGNIIYF; DNA: TGTGCCAGCAGCGTCAGGCAGTTAACTTCTGGAAACATCATATATTTT
V: TRBV5-8; J: TRBJ2-7; size: NA; D: TRBD2; CDR3: CASSFGGTSGPYEQYF; DNA: TGTGCCAGCAGCTTTGGCGGGACTAGCGGTCCCTACGAGCAGTACTTC
V: TRBV25-1; J: TRBJ2-7; size: NA; D: TRBD2; CDR3: CASSELAGVSYEQYF; DNA: TGTGCCAGCAGTGAGTTAGCGGGAGTATCCTACGAGCAGTACTTC
V: TRBV27; J: TRBJ1-5; size: NA; D: NA; CDR3: CASSPIPPHSNQPQHF; DNA: TGTGCCAGCAGTCCAATCCCTCCACATAGCAATCAGCCCCAGCATTTT
V: TRBV2; J: TRBJ2-1; size: NA; D: NA; CDR3: CASSAEGGGPNEQFF; DNA: TGTGCCAGCAGTGCCGAAGGGGGAGGGCCGAATGAGCAGTTCTTC
V: TRBV18; J: TRBJ2-6; size: once; D: NA; CDR3: CASSPFQQAVVSSGANVLTF; DNA: TGTGCCAGCTCACCATTTCAACAGGCCGTTGTTAGCTCTGGGGCCAACGTCCTGACTTTC